This T cell receptor beta chain was captured by sequencing in a study of T cells in Graves' hyperthyroidism and ophthalmopathy. Individuals with ophthalmopathy presented a Clinical Activity Score of at least 3, a NOSPECS grade of at least 4 and a duration under 3 months. 9 to 10 ml fresh peripheral blood yielded the PBMCs. RNA transcripts provided the source from which TCR beta CDR3 regions were amplified. A set of HTBI primers served as the primers for a first-round RT-PCR of the TCR CDR3. TCRdb ran MiXCR on the multiplex PCR reads and lists one entry per CDR3 protein. The repertoire has around 360,000 distinct CDR3 sequences, around 15% of them found once; the top ten carry about 20%. This clonotype was recorded at least ten times. Trimming left V 1 base short and J 7 bases short, with 7 bases between. The CDR3 has 13 residues. Germline V gene data show CDR1 as SNHLY and CDR2 as FYNNEI.

The chain is built from TRBV2 and TRBJ2-2; tentatively, D is TRBD2 (5 bases). The origin of this receptor is a woman aged 60-75 years with Graves' ophthalmopathy. The specimen sequenced was blood. The CDR3 bases are TGTGCCAGCAGTGAAGTCCGGGACGGGGAGCTGTTTTTT. This encodes CASSEVRDGELFF.